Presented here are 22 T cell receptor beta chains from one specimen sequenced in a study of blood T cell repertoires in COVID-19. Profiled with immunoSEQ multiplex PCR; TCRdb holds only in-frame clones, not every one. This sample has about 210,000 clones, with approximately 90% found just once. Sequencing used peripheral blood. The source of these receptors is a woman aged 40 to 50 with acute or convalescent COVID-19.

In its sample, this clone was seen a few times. In DNA form, the CDR3 reads TGTGCCAGCACGGGAACTAATGAAAAACTGTTTTTT. This gives the protein CASTGTNEKLFF. The chain links TRBV6-6 to TRBJ1-4; no clear D. The germline V gene encodes CDR1 MNHNY and CDR2 SVGAGI (reference sequence). The V and J ends lost 7 bases and 1 base respectively, with 4 bases between them. CDR3 length: 12 residues.

The CDR3: CASSSGQGGTDTQYF. In DNA form, the CDR3 reads TGCGCCAGCAGCTCGGGACAGGGCGGCACAGATACGCAGTATTTT. The rearrangement joins TRBV5-1 to TRBJ2-3; 9 bases align to TRBD1. The length of the CDR3 is 15 residues. Germline-derived CDR1 and CDR2 are SGHRS and YFSETQ. The V and J ends lost 3 bases and 1 base, in that order; junction bases with no gene match: 3.

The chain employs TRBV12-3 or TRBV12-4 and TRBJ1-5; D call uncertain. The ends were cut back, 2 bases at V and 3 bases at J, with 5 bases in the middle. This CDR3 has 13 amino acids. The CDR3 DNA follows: TGTGCCAGCAGTTTAAACAACAATCAGCCCCAGCATTTT. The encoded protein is CASSLNNNQPQHF.

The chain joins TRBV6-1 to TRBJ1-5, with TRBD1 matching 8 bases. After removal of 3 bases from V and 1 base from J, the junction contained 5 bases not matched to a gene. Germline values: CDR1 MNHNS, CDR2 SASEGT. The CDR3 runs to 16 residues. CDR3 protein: CASSDRQGRSNQPQHF. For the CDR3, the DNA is TGTGCCAGCAGTGACCGACAGGGGCGCAGCAATCAGCCCCAGCATTTT.

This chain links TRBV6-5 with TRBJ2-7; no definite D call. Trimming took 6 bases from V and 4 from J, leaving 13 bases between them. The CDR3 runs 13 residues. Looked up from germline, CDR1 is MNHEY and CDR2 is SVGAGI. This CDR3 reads CASSHREGYEQYV. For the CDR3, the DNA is TGTGCCAGCAGCCACAGAGAAGGTTACGAGCAGTACGTC.

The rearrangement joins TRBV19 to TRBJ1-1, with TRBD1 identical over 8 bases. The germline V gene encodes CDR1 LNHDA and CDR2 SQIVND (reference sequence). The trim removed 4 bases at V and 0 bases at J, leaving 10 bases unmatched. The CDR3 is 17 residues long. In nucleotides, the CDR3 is TGTGCCAGTAGTACAAATTCAGGGGGCGCAGTGAACACTGAAGCTTTCTTT. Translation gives CASSTNSGGAVNTEAFF.

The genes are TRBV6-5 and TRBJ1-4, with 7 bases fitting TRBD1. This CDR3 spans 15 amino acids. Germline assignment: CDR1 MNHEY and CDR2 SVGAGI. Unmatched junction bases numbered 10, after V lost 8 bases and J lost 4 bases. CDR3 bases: TGTGCCAGCCGGGACAGATCTGGGGTTAATGAAAAACTGTTTTTT. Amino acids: CASRDRSGVNEKLFF.

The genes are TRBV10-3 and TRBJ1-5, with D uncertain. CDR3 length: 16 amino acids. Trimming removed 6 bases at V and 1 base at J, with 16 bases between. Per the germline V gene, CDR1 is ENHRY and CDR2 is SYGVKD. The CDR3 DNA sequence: TGTGCCATCAGCGCAACAGTGGGTGCGAGCAATCAGCCCCAGCATTTT. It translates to CAISATVGASNQPQHF.

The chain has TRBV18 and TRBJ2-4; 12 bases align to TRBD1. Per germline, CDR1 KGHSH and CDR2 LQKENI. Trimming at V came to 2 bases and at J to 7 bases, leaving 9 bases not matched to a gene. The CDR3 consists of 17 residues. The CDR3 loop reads CASSPWSGQGAENIQYF. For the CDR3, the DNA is TGTGCCAGCTCACCATGGTCGGGACAGGGGGCCGAGAACATTCAGTACTTC.

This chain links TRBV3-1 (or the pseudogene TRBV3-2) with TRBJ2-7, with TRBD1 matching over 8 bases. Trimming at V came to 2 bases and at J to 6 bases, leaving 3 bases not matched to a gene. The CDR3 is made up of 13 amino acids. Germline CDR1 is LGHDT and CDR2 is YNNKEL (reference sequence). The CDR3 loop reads CASSQTGGGEQYV. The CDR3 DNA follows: TGTGCCAGCAGCCAAACAGGGGGTGGCGAGCAGTACGTC.

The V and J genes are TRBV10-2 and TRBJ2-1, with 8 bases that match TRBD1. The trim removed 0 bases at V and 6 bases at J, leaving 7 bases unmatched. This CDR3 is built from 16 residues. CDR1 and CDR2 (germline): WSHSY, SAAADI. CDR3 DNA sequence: TGCGCCAGCAGTGAGTCGACAGGGGAGCATAGCAATGAGCAGTTCTTC. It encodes CASSESTGEHSNEQFF.

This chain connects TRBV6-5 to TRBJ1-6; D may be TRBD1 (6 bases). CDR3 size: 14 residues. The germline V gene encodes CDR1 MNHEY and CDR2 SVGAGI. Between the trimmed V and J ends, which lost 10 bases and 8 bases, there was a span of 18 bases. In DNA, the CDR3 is TGTGCCACCCGAACAGGGCCTGGGGATTCACCCCTCCACTTT. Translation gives CATRTGPGDSPLHF.

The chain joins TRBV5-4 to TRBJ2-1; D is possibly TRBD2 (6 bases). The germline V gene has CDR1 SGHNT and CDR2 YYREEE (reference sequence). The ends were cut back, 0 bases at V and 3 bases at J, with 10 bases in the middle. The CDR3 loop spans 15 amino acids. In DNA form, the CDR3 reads TGTGCCAGCAGCTTGGCCGGGCGGGACTACAATGAGCAGTTCTTC. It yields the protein CASSLAGRDYNEQFF.

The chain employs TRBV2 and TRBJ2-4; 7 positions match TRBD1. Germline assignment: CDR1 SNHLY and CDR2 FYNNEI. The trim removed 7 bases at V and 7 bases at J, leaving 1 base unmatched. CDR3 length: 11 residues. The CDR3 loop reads CASIRGNIQYF. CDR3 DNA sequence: TGTGCCAGCATCAGGGGGAACATTCAGTACTTC. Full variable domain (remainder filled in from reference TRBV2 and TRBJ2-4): EPEVTQTPSHQVTQMGQEVILRCVPISNHLYFYWYRQILGQKVEFLVSFYNNEISEKSEIFDDQFSVERPDGSNFTLKIRSTKLEDSAMYFCASIRGNIQYFGAGTRLSVL.

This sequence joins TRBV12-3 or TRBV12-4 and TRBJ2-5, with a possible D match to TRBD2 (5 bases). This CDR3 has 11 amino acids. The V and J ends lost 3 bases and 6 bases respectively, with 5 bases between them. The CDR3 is CASSFGKTQYF. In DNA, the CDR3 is TGTGCCAGCAGTTTCGGGAAGACCCAGTACTTC.

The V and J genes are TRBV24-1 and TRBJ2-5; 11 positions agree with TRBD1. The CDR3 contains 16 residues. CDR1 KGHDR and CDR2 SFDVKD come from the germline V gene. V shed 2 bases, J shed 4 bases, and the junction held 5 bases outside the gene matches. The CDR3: CATSDWGQGEGETQYF. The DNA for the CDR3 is TGTGCCACCAGTGATTGGGGACAGGGGGAGGGAGAGACCCAGTACTTC.

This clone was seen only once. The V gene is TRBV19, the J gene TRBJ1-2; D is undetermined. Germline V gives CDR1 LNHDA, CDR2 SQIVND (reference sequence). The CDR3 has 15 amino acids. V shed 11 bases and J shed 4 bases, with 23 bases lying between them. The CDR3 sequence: CASEGEDLLGYGYTF. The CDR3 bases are TGTGCCTCCGAAGGTGAGGACTTACTAGGCTATGGCTACACCTTC.

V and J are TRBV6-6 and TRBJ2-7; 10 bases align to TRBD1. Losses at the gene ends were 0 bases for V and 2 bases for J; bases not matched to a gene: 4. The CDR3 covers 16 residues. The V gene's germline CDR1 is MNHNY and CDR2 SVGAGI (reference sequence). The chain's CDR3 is CASSYSTGGDTYEQYV. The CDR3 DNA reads TGTGCCAGCAGTTACTCGACAGGGGGCGACACCTACGAGCAGTACGTC.

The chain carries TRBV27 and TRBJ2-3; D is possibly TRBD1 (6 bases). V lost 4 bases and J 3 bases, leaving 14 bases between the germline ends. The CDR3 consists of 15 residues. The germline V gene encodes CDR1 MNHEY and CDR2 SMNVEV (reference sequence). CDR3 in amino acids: CASSSGTWRTDTQYF. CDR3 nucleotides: TGTGCCAGCAGTTCCGGGACATGGAGGACAGATACGCAGTATTTT.

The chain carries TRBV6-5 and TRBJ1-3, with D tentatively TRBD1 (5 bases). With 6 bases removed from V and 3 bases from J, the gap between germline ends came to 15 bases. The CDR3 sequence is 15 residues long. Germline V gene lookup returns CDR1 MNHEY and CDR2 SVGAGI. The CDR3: CASRKGQAVGNTIYF. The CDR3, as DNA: TGTGCCAGCAGGAAGGGGCAGGCAGTTGGAAACACCATATATTTT.

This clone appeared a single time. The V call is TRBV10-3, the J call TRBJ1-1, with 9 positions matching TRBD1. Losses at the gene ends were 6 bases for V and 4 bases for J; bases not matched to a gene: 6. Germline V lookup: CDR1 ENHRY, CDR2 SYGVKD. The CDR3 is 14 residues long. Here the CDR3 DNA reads TGTGCCATCAGCGTATCACAGGGGGCCACTGAAGCTTTCTTT. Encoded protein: CAISVSQGATEAFF.

CDR3 in amino acids: CASSQAEGGVYGYTF. The CDR3 coding sequence is TGTGCCAGCAGCCAAGCGGAAGGAGGGGTCTATGGCTACACCTTC. The gene calls are TRBV3-1 (or the pseudogene TRBV3-2) and TRBJ1-2; tentative D call: TRBD1 (5 bases). The CDR3 loop spans 15 amino acids. Trimming pared 1 base from V and 4 bases from J, leaving 13 bases between. The germline V gene has CDR1 LGHDT and CDR2 YNNKEL (reference sequence).